This entry lists 11 T cell receptor beta chains sequenced from one sample in a study of T cell responses to AZD1222 COVID-19 vaccine. Only in-frame clones appear in the TCRdb table, and some are missing; sequencing was by immunoSEQ multiplex PCR. The repertoire has 120,000 or so clones, 87% of them found once; the top ten carry roughly 1.5%. The sequencing here drew on peripheral blood, taken on day 0 of AZD1222 vaccination. All receptors come from an adult in good health.

This clone was seen just once. The CDR3 loop is CATSRDRATRETQYF. The CDR3 DNA reads TGTGCCACCAGCAGAGATCGAGCAACGCGAGAGACCCAGTACTTC. The rearrangement links TRBV15 to TRBJ2-5; no definite D call. V was pared by 0 bases and J by 4 bases, with 12 bases between. This CDR3 spans 15 amino acids. The germline gives CDR1 LNHNV, CDR2 YYDKDF (reference sequence). Full variable domain (rest looked up from reference TRBV15 and TRBJ2-5): DAMVIQNPRYQVTQFGKPVTLSCSQTLNHNVMYWYQQKSSQAPKLLFHYYDKDFNNEADTPDNFQSRRPNTSFCFLDIRSPGLGDTAMYLCATSRDRATRETQYFGPGTRLLVL.

The chain employs TRBV28 and TRBJ1-3, with D possibly matching TRBD1 (6 bases). This CDR3 comprises 14 residues. Germline values: CDR1 MDHEN, CDR2 SYDVKM. The V end was cut by 6 bases, the J end by 4 bases, with 13 bases between. CDR3 nucleotides: TGTGCCAGCAGGCTCGGACAGCTCGGAAACACCATATATTTT. Encoded protein: CASRLGQLGNTIYF.

This chain uses TRBV6-5 with TRBJ1-2; possibly TRBD1 for D (6 bases). V was trimmed by 10 bases and J by 8 bases, leaving 20 bases between them. The CDR3 spans 13 residues. Germline V CDR1 and CDR2: MNHEY, SVGAGI. CDR3 DNA: TGTGCCACCCGGAATGAGGGGGGTAGCGGCTACACCTTC. Protein sequence: CATRNEGGSGYTF.

This chain uses TRBV5-8 with TRBJ2-1; D is unresolved. Trimming stripped 1 base from V and 5 bases from J, with 7 bases between. The germline V gene has CDR1 SGHTS and CDR2 YDEGEE. The length of the CDR3 is 13 residues. The CDR3, as DNA: TGTGCCAGCAGCTTGTCACAGAACAATGAGCAGTTCTTC. Translating it yields CASSLSQNNEQFF. The whole variable domain, remainder taken from reference TRBV5-8 and TRBJ2-1, is EAGVTQSPTHLIKTRGQQATLRCSPISGHTSVYWYQQALGLGLQFLLWYDEGEERNRGNFPPRFSGRQFPNYSSELNVNALELEDSALYLCASSLSQNNEQFFGPGTRLTVL.

V and J are TRBV15 and TRBJ2-2; tentative D call: TRBD1 (6 bases). V shed 4 bases and J shed 1 base, with 10 bases lying between them. The V gene's germline CDR1 is LNHNV and CDR2 YYDKDF (reference sequence). This CDR3 is 15 amino acids long. This CDR3 reads CATSMGAGNTGELFF. The CDR3 region has the DNA TGTGCCACCAGCATGGGGGCAGGGAACACCGGGGAGCTGTTTTTT.

The chain recombines TRBV27 with TRBJ1-1; D is unclear. CDR1 and CDR2 from the germline V gene are MNHEY and SMNVEV (reference sequence). Deletions cut 2 bases from V and 0 bases from J, with 7 bases between. The CDR3 sequence is 14 residues long. The CDR3 sequence: CASSLAKMNTEAFF. The DNA for the CDR3 is TGTGCCAGCAGTTTAGCTAAGATGAACACTGAAGCTTTCTTT.

The chain couples TRBV30 to TRBJ2-5; D is uncertain. Germline values: CDR1 GTSNPN, CDR2 SVGIG (reference sequence). The CDR3 consists of 12 residues. Trimming shortened V by 3 bases and J by 6 bases, and 11 bases separated the two germline ends. The CDR3 bases are TGTGCCTGGAGCTCCTCCGCCAAGACCCAGTACTTC. It is translated as CAWSSSAKTQYF.

The chain recombines TRBV13 with TRBJ1-1; TRBD1 agrees at 7 bases. Germline values: CDR1 PRHDT, CDR2 FYEKMQ (reference sequence). V trimming: 1 base; J trimming: 5 bases; junction bases outside the gene matches: 7. The CDR3 runs to 15 residues. CDR3 sequence reads: CASSLARQGGTEAFF. CDR3 bases: TGTGCCAGCAGCTTAGCCCGACAGGGAGGAACTGAAGCTTTCTTT.

The chain combines TRBV6-5 with TRBJ1-2; unclear D gene. V was pared by 7 bases and J by 6 bases, with 12 bases between. CDR3 size: 12 residues. The germline gives CDR1 MNHEY, CDR2 SVGAGI. CDR3 DNA: TGTGCCAGCAAACCTCCCAACGATGGCTACACCTTC. Encoded protein: CASKPPNDGYTF.

The chain recombines TRBV5-1 with TRBJ2-1; D is uncertain. Germline V gives CDR1 SGHRS, CDR2 YFSETQ. V dropped 4 bases and J dropped 7 bases, with 18 bases sitting between them. The CDR3 extends over 15 amino acids. The CDR3 loop is CASSVTRVRENEQFF. DNA of the CDR3: TGCGCCAGCAGCGTAACAAGGGTAAGAGAGAATGAGCAGTTCTTC.

V is TRBV27 and J is TRBJ2-1; the D gene is possibly TRBD2 (6 bases). Germline lookup yields CDR1 MNHEY and CDR2 SMNVEV (reference sequence). The CDR3 is made up of 13 amino acids. Trimming removed 7 bases from V and 8 bases from J, with 15 bases in between. The CDR3 sequence is CASKVAGSDEQFF. The CDR3 region has the DNA TGTGCCAGCAAGGTCGCGGGGTCAGATGAGCAGTTCTTC.